This T cell receptor (beta chain) was sequenced for a study of CD8+CD57+ T cells in acquired aplastic anemia. J gave up 8 bases and V 6 bases, and 9 bases lay outside the gene matches. The germline V gene encodes CDR1 MGHDK and CDR2 SYGVNS. The CDR3 totals 13 residues. Profiles of TCR beta VDJ and CDR3 were generated from a genomic DNA template. A single record per CDR3 protein comes from TCRdb applying MiXCR to the reads. The sample includes approximately 99,000 distinct CDR3 sequences, roughly 50% of them seen just once. The material sequenced was sorted CD4+, CD8+, or CD8+CD57+ T cells (not recorded which) from PBMCs. This clonotype was sampled from a human donor in good health, serving as a control. V gene TRBV25-1 combines with J gene TRBJ1-2, with TRBD1 identical over 7 bases. The CDR3 here is CASSGRGRVGYTF. CDR3 coding DNA: TGTGCCAGCAGCGGGAGGGGGCGAGTCGGCTACACCTTC.